The clone carrying this T cell receptor (beta chain) was recorded at least ten times. TCRdb reprocessed the 5' RACE reads with MiXCR, giving one entry per CDR3 protein. Altogether about 260,000 distinct CDR3 sequences are present, 8.2% being singletons, with the ten largest covering less than 25%. With 7 bases removed from V and 3 bases from J, the gap between germline ends came to 10 bases. The CDR3 contains 11 residues. CDR1 and CDR2 (germline): DFQATT, SNEGSKA (reference sequence). The data are from a study of T-cell memory formation after mild COVID-19. The source material was PBMCs or a T cell subset sorted from them (not recorded which). The chain carries TRBV20-1 and TRBJ2-7; tentative D call: TRBD1 (6 bases). The TCR sequence derives from a man between 18 and 35 years old who had mild COVID-19 (a few samples of this study predate the infection). Cell type and time point are not known. In nucleotides, the CDR3 is TGCAGTGGGGTCAGGGGCTACGAGCAGTACTTC. Translation: CSGVRGYEQYF.